This T cell receptor (beta chain) is drawn from a study of cytomegalovirus exposure and HLA in healthy donors. This clone has a handful of counts. The antigen is not known. CDR1 is ENHRY, CDR2 SYGVKD, per germline. The junction had 10 bases not matched to a gene; V was cut back by 5 bases and J by 5 bases. The CDR3 totals 16 residues. Vbeta (60) and Jbeta (13) primers were used in the PCR. Only in-frame clones appear in the TCRdb table, and some are missing; sequencing was by immunoSEQ multiplex PCR. Of about 50,000 clones listed, roughly four fifths are singletons. Regarding the study as a whole: Donors were assumed by presence/absence analyses to have roughly uniform sequencing depth. Through in vitro validation, three CMV-associated chains were shown to be specific for CMV antigens.

This receptor was identified in a boy younger than 18 in good health and CMV-seropositive. The sample comprised PBMCs. The genes are TRBV10-3 and TRBJ2-5, with 11 bases lining up with TRBD2. The CDR3 is CAISPNSGGAVETQYF. DNA of the CDR3: TGTGCCATCAGTCCCAATAGCGGGGGGGCCGTGGAGACCCAGTACTTC.